This entry is about one TCR beta chain. Its antigen is currently unknown. The CDR3 covers 15 residues. CDR1 is MGHRA and CDR2 is YSYEKL in the germline V gene. Via template switching, UMIs carrying a 6-nucleotide sample barcode were introduced. Using TCRalpha and TCRbeta cDNA, the researchers carried out two nested PCRs that lasted 16 and 9 cycles. TCRdb reprocessed the 5' RACE reads and stores each CDR3 protein as one record, lacking DNA. The sample features 160,000 or so distinct CDR3 sequences, with 2% to 2.5% in its top ten. The source of the sample is a study of monozygotic twins with inflammatory bowel disease. Study-wide results and limits: IBD patients carried less diverse TCRbeta repertoires (inverse Simpson) than healthy co-twins.

The sequencing input was blood. This chain links TRBV4-1 with TRBJ2-7. The clonotype was recovered from a human donor with ulcerative colitis or Crohn's disease, or a healthy co-twin of an affected twin (not recorded which). CDR3 region: CASSQEGSGTYEQYF.